These T cell receptor beta chains were read from a single sample in a study of cytomegalovirus exposure and HLA in healthy donors. Assay: immunoSEQ multiplex PCR; the TCRdb copy retains only in-frame clones and omits some. The sample gives more than 100,000 clones, about 81% of which show up once; less than 10% is in the top ten. Sequencing was carried out using PBMCs. Every receptor here comes from a woman aged 50 to 60 in good health and CMV-seropositive. CDR3s include the opening cysteine and the closing phenylalanine or tryptophan. Each record gives: D gene, J gene, clone size, V gene, CDR3 DNA, CDR3 protein. D genes are given only for firm matches. Some rows have no size entry. The others give once, few or many, or a class for an expanded clone.

.	TRBJ2-3	.	TRBV28	TGTGCCAGCAGTTCAGGCCTTACGGATACGCAGTATTTT	CASSSGLTDTQYF
TRBD2	TRBJ2-3	.	TRBV9	TGTGCCAGCAGCGTAGGAGCGGGAGGGCCTACAGATACGCAGTATTTT	CASSVGAGGPTDTQYF
TRBD1	TRBJ2-7	once	TRBV29-1	TGCAGCGTTGAAGAAGGGACAGAAGACTCCTACGAGCAGTACTTC	CSVEEGTEDSYEQYF
.	TRBJ2-1	.	TRBV28	TGTGCCAGCAGTGGCGGCTACAATGAGCAGTTCTTC	CASSGGYNEQFF
TRBD2	TRBJ2-7	.	TRBV9	TGTGCCAGCAGCGTAGGACCAGCGGGAGGATATGAGCAGTACTTC	CASSVGPAGGYEQYF
.	TRBJ2-1	.	TRBV29-1	TGCAGCGTTGTGGGGCCCCACAATGAGCAGTTCTTC	CSVVGPHNEQFF
TRBD1	TRBJ1-2	.	TRBV10-3	TGTGCCATCAGCCAACCTGGGGACAGCAACTATGGCTACACCTTC	CAISQPGDSNYGYTF
.	TRBJ1-2	.	TRBV4-3	TGCGCCAGCAGCCAAGTTGCGGGGGATGGCTACACCTTC	CASSQVAGDGYTF
.	TRBJ1-1	.	TRBV18	TGTGCCAGCTCACCCTCAGTCCCCACTGAAGCTTTCTTT	CASSPSVPTEAFF
TRBD2	TRBJ2-7	.	TRBV2	TGTGCCAGCAGTACCGCGAGAAGCGGGAGTGCCTACGAGCAGTACTTC	CASSTARSGSAYEQYF
.	TRBJ2-7	.	TRBV19	TGTGCCAGTACCCCCTCGGACAGATTAGACGAGCAGTACTTC	CASTPSDRLDEQYF
.	TRBJ1-5	.	TRBV2	TGTGCCAGCAGCGTACAGGGTAGGCAGCCCCAGCATTTT	CASSVQGRQPQHF
TRBD1	TRBJ2-4	.	TRBV2	TGTGCCAGCAGTGAGACAGGGTCGAACAGTCAGTACTTC	CASSETGSNSQYF
.	TRBJ2-1	.	TRBV6-1	TGTGCCAGCAGAGCCGTGGCCGGAGGCAATGAGCAGTTCTTC	CASRAVAGGNEQFF
.	TRBJ1-3	.	TRBV4-3	TGCGCCAGCAGCCAAGTACTCCCGGGAAACACCATATATTTT	CASSQVLPGNTIYF
.	TRBJ2-3	.	TRBV6-1	TGTGCCAGCAGTGAAAAGGGCAGGGCTACAGATACGCAGTATTTT	CASSEKGRATDTQYF
.	TRBJ2-5	.	TRBV7-9	TGTGCCAGCAGCACATCACAGGGCCTCCAAGAGACCCAGTACTTC	CASSTSQGLQETQYF
TRBD2	TRBJ2-7	.	TRBV6-6	TGTGCCAGCACTTTGTCGGCGGGGGGATCCTACGAGCAGTACTTC	CASTLSAGGSYEQYF
TRBD2	TRBJ2-5	.	TRBV9	TGTGCCAGCAGCGCCCCACAAGCGGGGGTCTTCGTAGAGACCCAGTACTTC	CASSAPQAGVFVETQYF